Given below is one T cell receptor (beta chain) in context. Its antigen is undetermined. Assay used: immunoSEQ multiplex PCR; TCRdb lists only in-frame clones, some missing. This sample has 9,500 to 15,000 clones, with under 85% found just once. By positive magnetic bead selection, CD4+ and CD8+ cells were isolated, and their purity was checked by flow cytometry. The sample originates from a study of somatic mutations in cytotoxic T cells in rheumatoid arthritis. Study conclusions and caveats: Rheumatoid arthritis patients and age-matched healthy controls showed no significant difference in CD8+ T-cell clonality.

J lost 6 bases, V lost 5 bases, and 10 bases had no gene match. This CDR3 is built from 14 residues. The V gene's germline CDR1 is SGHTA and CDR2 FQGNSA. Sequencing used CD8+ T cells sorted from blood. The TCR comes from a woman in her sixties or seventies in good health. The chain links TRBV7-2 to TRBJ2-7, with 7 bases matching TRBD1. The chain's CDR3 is CASSREGGPLEQYF. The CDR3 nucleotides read TGTGCCAGCAGCCGCGAAGGGGGCCCCCTCGAGCAGTACTTC.